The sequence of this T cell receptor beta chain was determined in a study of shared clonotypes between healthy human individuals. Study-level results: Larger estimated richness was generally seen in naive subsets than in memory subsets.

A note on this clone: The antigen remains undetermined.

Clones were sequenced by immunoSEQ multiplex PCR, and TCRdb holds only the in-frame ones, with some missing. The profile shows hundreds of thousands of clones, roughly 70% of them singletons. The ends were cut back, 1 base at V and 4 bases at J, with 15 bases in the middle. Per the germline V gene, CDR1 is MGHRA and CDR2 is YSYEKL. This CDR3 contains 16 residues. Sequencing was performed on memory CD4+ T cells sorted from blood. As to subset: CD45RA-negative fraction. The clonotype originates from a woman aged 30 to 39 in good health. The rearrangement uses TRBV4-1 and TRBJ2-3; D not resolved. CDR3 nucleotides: TGCGCCAGCAGCCAAGGTTCCCACGACCCCGCAGATACGCAGTATTTT. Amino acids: CASSQGSHDPADTQYF.